Each of the 31 T cell receptor beta chains below was sequenced from the same sample in a study of T cell repertoires in cytomegalovirus infection. Their target antigens are unknown. TCRdb reanalysed the reads using MiXCR and keeps one entry per CDR3 protein. The data hold approximately 910,000 distinct CDR3 sequences, with less than 40% observed a single time. Sample: cultured CD8+ T cells from PBMCs, taken from culture after CMV antigen stimulation. The receptors derive from a human donor in good health (CMV status not recorded). Some clones in this sample may be carry-over from other donors' samples.

The table lists this clonotype with a few counts. The chain couples TRBV7-6 to TRBJ1-2; unclear D gene. Between the trimmed V and J ends, which lost 6 bases and 4 bases, there was a span of 15 bases. CDR1 is SGHVS and CDR2 is FNYEAQ in the germline V gene. The CDR3 runs 14 residues. CDR3 loop: CASRVARDSYGYTF. The CDR3 DNA is TGTGCCAGCAGAGTAGCGAGGGATTCCTATGGCTACACCTTC.

This CDR3 is CASSQAPSGGAFRVSRAGELFF. The DNA of the CDR3 is TGCGCCAGCAGCCAAGCCCCATCTGGAGGGGCCTTTCGGGTCTCGAGGGCCGGGGAGCTGTTTTTT. The V and J genes are TRBV4-1 and TRBJ2-2; the D gene is possibly TRBD2 (6 bases). CDR1 and CDR2 from the germline V gene are MGHRA and YSYEKL. The CDR3 covers 22 residues. Trimming removed 1 base from V and 6 bases from J, with 33 bases in between.

A remark on this clonotype: A junction boundary mismatches the germline segment, possibly from a read error. V gene TRBV6-1 combines with J gene TRBJ2-1; 7 bases align to TRBD1. Germline values: CDR1 MNHNS, CDR2 SASEGT. The CDR3 contains 15 residues. The CDR3 region is CASIEYRGVINEQFF. CDR3 sequence (DNA): TGTGCCAGCATTGAATACAGGGGCGTTATCAATGAGCAGTTCTTC.

CDR3 coding DNA: TGTGCCAGCAGCTTCGGCCAAACGGGAGGAAAGCCCCAGCATTTT. The encoded protein is CASSFGQTGGKPQHF. The rearrangement links TRBV5-6 to TRBJ1-5; no definite D call. Germline lookup yields CDR1 SGHDT and CDR2 YYEEEE. This CDR3 spans 15 amino acids. The germline V and J ends were trimmed by 2 bases and 8 bases, with 17 bases remaining between them.

This clonotype was seen a few times. The CDR3 reads CASSLWDGNNSPLHF. CDR3 DNA: TGTGCCAGCAGTTTATGGGACGGAAATAATTCACCCCTCCACTTT. The chain has TRBV27 and TRBJ1-6, with D perhaps TRBD1 (5 bases). Trimming removed 1 base from V and 5 bases from J, with 9 bases in between. Germline V gene lookup returns CDR1 MNHEY and CDR2 SMNVEV (reference sequence). The CDR3 is 15 residues long.

The V call is TRBV3-1, the J call TRBJ1-1; no clear D gene. V lost 3 bases, J lost 4 bases, and 12 bases lay in between. CDR1 and CDR2 (germline): LGHDT, YNNKEL (reference sequence). This CDR3 is built from 14 residues. CDR3 residues: CASSHTGLGTEAFF. CDR3 bases: TGTGCCAGCAGCCATACTGGTTTGGGCACTGAAGCTTTCTTT. Full variable domain (remainder filled in from reference TRBV3-1 and TRBJ1-1): DTAVSQTPKYLVTQMGNDKSIKCEQNLGHDTMYWYKQDSKKFLKIMFSYNNKELIINETVPNRFSPKSPDKAHLNLHINSLELGDSAVYFCASSHTGLGTEAFFGQGTRLTVV.

The rearrangement joins TRBV10-3 to TRBJ1-5, with TRBD1 matching over 7 bases. This CDR3 spans 15 amino acids. Trimming removed 4 bases from V and 6 bases from J; junction bases left unmatched: 9. CDR1 and CDR2 from the germline V gene are ENHRY and SYGVKD. The CDR3 reads CAISGGGGTAQPQHF. The DNA for the CDR3 is TGTGCCATCAGTGGGGGAGGGGGCACGGCTCAGCCCCAGCATTTT.

This clonotype was seen repeatedly, ten times or more. J is TRBJ1-1 and V is TRBV7-2, with D possibly TRBD1 on 6 matching bases. V lost 8 bases to trimming and J lost 1 base, with 23 bases between them. Germline assignment: CDR1 SGHTA and CDR2 FQGNSA. The CDR3 contains 17 residues. CDR3 DNA: TGTGCCAGCCTCCCCTCGGACAGCTACAACCCGAACACTGAAGCTTTCTTT. Protein sequence: CASLPSDSYNPNTEAFF.

V and J are TRBV4-1 and TRBJ1-4; the D is unclear. Trimming took 0 bases from V and 5 from J, leaving 10 bases between them. CDR1 is MGHRA and CDR2 is YSYEKL in the germline V gene. The CDR3 consists of 15 residues. CDR3 region: CASSQDSPANEKLFF. CDR3 DNA: TGCGCCAGCAGCCAAGATTCCCCGGCGAATGAAAAACTGTTTTTT.

The V and J genes are TRBV27 and TRBJ2-7, with a weak D call TRBD2 (5 bases). This CDR3 comprises 13 residues. CDR1 is MNHEY and CDR2 is SMNVEV in the germline V gene (reference sequence). Trimming cost V 3 bases and J 3 bases, with 9 bases left between them. The CDR3 region is CASSFGVYYEQYF. DNA for the CDR3: TGTGCCAGCAGTTTCGGGGTATACTACGAGCAGTACTTC.

CDR3 coding DNA: TGTGCCAGCAGCGTTTGGGACGAGGAGGACATTCAGTACTTC. Residues: CASSVWDEEDIQYF. The J gene is TRBJ2-4, the V gene TRBV9, with D perhaps given as TRBD1 or TRBD2 (5 bases each). Germline CDR1 SGDLS, CDR2 YYNGEE. There are 14 residues in the CDR3. Trimming shortened V by 2 bases and J by 8 bases, and 14 bases separated the two germline ends.

To note about this clonotype: Being one base from a much bigger clone, this may be a read error. V gene TRBV11-2 combines with J gene TRBJ1-1; D not resolved. This CDR3 contains 15 residues. The V end was cut by 5 bases, the J end by 5 bases, with 18 bases between. Germline assignment: CDR1 SGHAT and CDR2 FQNNGV. CDR3 region: CASSPLLSGRTEAFF. The CDR3 DNA reads TGTGCCAGCAGCCCCCTTCTAAGTGGAAGGACTGAAGCTTTCTTT.

V is TRBV2 and J is TRBJ2-3, with 10 nucleotides matching TRBD2. V dropped 2 bases and J dropped 4; count of bases not matched to a gene: 9. The CDR3 sequence is 17 residues long. Germline CDR1 SNHLY, CDR2 FYNNEI. The CDR3 sequence: CASSELAGVRFADTQYF. The CDR3, as DNA: TGTGCCAGCAGTGAACTAGCGGGGGTTCGTTTTGCAGATACGCAGTATTTT. The complete variable domain, with remaining parts taken from reference TRBV2 and TRBJ2-3, reads EPEVTQTPSHQVTQMGQEVILRCVPISNHLYFYWYRQILGQKVEFLVSFYNNEISEKSEIFDDQFSVERPDGSNFTLKIRSTKLEDSAMYFCASSELAGVRFADTQYFGPGTRLTVL.

The rearrangement joins TRBV5-5 to TRBJ1-1; D is uncertain. With 3 bases removed from V and 1 base from J, the gap between germline ends came to 19 bases. CDR1 and CDR2 (germline): SGHKS, YYEKEE (reference sequence). There are 17 residues in the CDR3. CDR3 loop: CASSSGDLRRRNTEAFF. The CDR3 DNA follows: TGTGCCAGCAGCTCCGGCGACCTAAGGAGGAGGAACACTGAAGCTTTCTTT.

This clonotype was detected ten times or more. This chain uses TRBV24-1 with TRBJ1-1; a possible D gene is TRBD1 (5 bases). CDR3 size: 13 residues. Germline V CDR1 and CDR2: KGHDR, SFDVKD. Deletions cut 0 bases from V and 4 bases from J, with 5 bases between. The CDR3 loop reads CATSDLGGTEAFF. CDR3 coding DNA: TGTGCCACCAGTGATTTGGGGGGCACTGAAGCTTTCTTT.

This clonotype was picked up a small number of times. This chain links TRBV7-9 with TRBJ2-5; unclear D gene. The CDR3 is 17 residues long. V was shortened by 0 bases and J by 0 bases, with 14 bases between the two germline ends. Germline CDR1 SEHNR, CDR2 FQNEAQ (reference sequence). The CDR3 coding sequence is TGTGCCAGCAGCTTAGCCGCGCAGGTCATTTACCAAGAGACCCAGTACTTC. The encoded protein is CASSLAAQVIYQETQYF.

The sample holds many counts of this clonotype. The V call is TRBV20-1, the J call TRBJ2-1; 9 nucleotides align to TRBD2. Germline V gene sequence: CDR1 DFQATT, CDR2 SNEGSKA (reference sequence). This CDR3 is 13 amino acids long. The V segment lost 4 bases and the J segment 2 bases; nucleotides outside the gene matches: 0. CDR3 amino acids: CSATSGAYNEQFF. CDR3 nucleotide sequence: TGCAGTGCTACTAGCGGGGCCTACAATGAGCAGTTCTTC.

The J gene is TRBJ2-7, the V gene TRBV6-2 or TRBV6-3; 7 nucleotides agree with TRBD2. The CDR3 consists of 15 residues. CDR1 and CDR2 from the germline V gene are MNHEY and SVGEGT. Trimming cost V 0 bases and J 2 bases; bases outside gene matches: 4. CDR3 nucleotide sequence: TGTGCCAGCAGTTACTCCGGCGGGGGACCCTACGAGCAGTACGTC. Protein sequence: CASSYSGGGPYEQYV.

This clonotype was seen a handful of times. This chain uses TRBV12-3 or TRBV12-4 with TRBJ2-1; no firm D call. This CDR3 has 13 amino acids. V lost 5 bases, J lost 6 bases, and 11 bases lay in between. Written as DNA, the CDR3 is TGTGCCAGCAGTCTCTCAAATAGCAATGAGCAGTTCTTC. As protein: CASSLSNSNEQFF.

V usage is TRBV7-6 and J usage is TRBJ1-3; 7 bases fit TRBD1. The germline CDR1 and CDR2 sequences are SGHVS and FNYEAQ. J was trimmed by 3 bases and V by 0 bases; bases with no gene match: 8. This CDR3 has 17 residues. CDR3 loop: CASSLAPARGYGNTIYF. The CDR3 nucleotides are TGTGCCAGCAGCTTAGCGCCCGCCAGGGGGTATGGAAACACCATATATTTT.

The table lists this clonotype with a few counts. This chain connects TRBV6-6 to TRBJ1-6; unclear D gene. This CDR3 is 11 amino acids long. The germline V gene has CDR1 MNHNY and CDR2 SVGAGI (reference sequence). Trimming took off 10 bases at V and 15 bases at J, with 16 bases between the two ends. CDR3 coding DNA: TGTGCCACCCAGCACGGGCGCCTCCTCCACTTT. Translation: CATQHGRLLHF.

A note on this clonotype: A much larger clone differs from this one at a single base, so this may be a read error. The V and J genes are TRBV12-3 or TRBV12-4 and TRBJ1-2; 8 positions agree with TRBD1. J was trimmed by 10 bases and V by 5 bases; bases with no gene match: 9. The CDR3 has 13 residues. The CDR3 coding sequence is TGTGCCAGCAGTCCAGGGGGCTCGAACGACTACACCTTC. Protein sequence: CASSPGGSNDYTF.

The rearrangement joins TRBV4-3 to TRBJ2-2; 13 positions agree with TRBD2. The CDR3 sequence is 16 residues long. Per germline, CDR1 LGHNA and CDR2 YSLEER. Unmatched junction bases numbered 5, after V lost 4 bases and J lost 6 bases. The CDR3 spells CASSRTLAGGAGELFF. In DNA, the CDR3 is TGCGCCAGCAGCCGGACACTAGCGGGGGGGGCCGGGGAGCTGTTTTTT.

This chain links TRBV24-1 with TRBJ2-1, with 9 bases fitting TRBD1. V lost 7 bases to trimming and J lost 8 bases; unmatched junction nucleotides: 8. Germline loops: CDR1 KGHDR, CDR2 SFDVKD. The CDR3 spans 14 residues. The chain's CDR3 is CATSGTGSIDEQFF. The CDR3 nucleotides are TGTGCCACCAGCGGGACAGGGTCTATCGATGAGCAGTTCTTC.

The table lists this clonotype with a few counts. The V call is TRBV6-1, the J call TRBJ1-1; D unclear. V was trimmed by 10 bases and J by 3 bases, leaving 12 bases between them. CDR3 length: 12 residues. Germline CDR1 and CDR2: MNHNS and SASEGT. The CDR3 protein is CATAPGDTEAFF. CDR3 coding DNA: TGTGCCACAGCTCCCGGAGACACTGAAGCTTTCTTT.

This rearrangement joins TRBV24-1 to TRBJ1-1; maybe TRBD1 (5 bases). Trimming removed 0 bases from V and 1 base from J, with 8 bases in between. The CDR3 covers 15 residues. CDR1 and CDR2 from the germline V gene are KGHDR and SFDVKD. The CDR3 DNA reads as TGTGCCACCAGTGATTTGCGGGGGAAGAACACTGAAGCTTTCTTT. This sequence encodes CATSDLRGKNTEAFF.

This clonotype was picked up a small number of times. This sequence joins TRBV12-3 or TRBV12-4 and TRBJ1-1; 10 nucleotides match TRBD1. CDR3 length: 15 amino acids. J gave up 4 bases and V 7 bases, and 9 bases lay outside the gene matches. This chain's CDR3 is CASTRDRGRGTEAFF. The DNA for the CDR3 is TGTGCCAGCACCAGGGACAGGGGCAGGGGCACTGAAGCTTTCTTT.

The genes are TRBV6-6 and TRBJ2-3, with 10 bases matching TRBD2. This CDR3 region has 15 residues. Germline CDR1 and CDR2: MNHNY and SVGAGI (reference sequence). With V trimmed by 7 bases and J by 0 bases, 4 bases remained unmatched. CDR3 residues: CASNKAGGSTDTQYF. The DNA of the CDR3 is TGTGCCAGCAACAAAGCGGGGGGGAGCACAGATACGCAGTATTTT.

The rearrangement uses TRBV2 and TRBJ1-2; D is possibly TRBD1 (6 bases). The CDR3 loop spans 15 amino acids. Trimming pared 10 bases from V and 1 base from J, leaving 19 bases between. Germline CDR1 and CDR2: SNHLY and FYNNEI. The CDR3: CANPRWTVYNYGYTF. The CDR3 bases are TGTGCCAATCCCCGGTGGACAGTTTATAACTATGGCTACACCTTC.

This clonotype showed up just a few times. The genes are TRBV7-3 and TRBJ2-2, with a tentative D call TRBD1 (6 bases). The ends were cut back, 4 bases at V and 4 bases at J, with 10 bases in the middle. Looked up from germline, CDR1 is SGHTA and CDR2 is FQGTGA. CDR3 length: 14 residues. The CDR3 coding sequence is TGTGCCAGCAGCTACCCAGGGGCCACCGGGGAGCTGTTTTTT. Translation gives CASSYPGATGELFF.

The gene calls are TRBV6-6 and TRBJ2-5, with D maybe TRBD1 (6 bases). With 6 bases removed from V and 4 bases from J, the gap between germline ends came to 18 bases. CDR3 length equals 15 residues. Germline V CDR1 and CDR2: MNHNY, SVGAGI (reference sequence). CDR3 DNA sequence: TGTGCCAGCAGCTTCGAGGGGACACACAGAGAGACCCAGTACTTC. It yields the protein CASSFEGTHRETQYF.